A single sample is the source of the 10 T cell receptor beta chains below, sequenced in a study of cytomegalovirus exposure and HLA in healthy donors. Use of 60 Vbeta and 13 Jbeta primers characterized the PCR. TCRdb's table, derived via immunoSEQ multiplex PCR, lists solely in-frame clones and lacks some. This table holds around 120,000 clones, just over 70% found once. Material: PBMCs. These receptors all come from a woman aged 60-75 years in good health and CMV-seropositive.

V and J are TRBV9 and TRBJ2-7; D might be TRBD2 (6 bases). V gave up 4 bases and J gave up 7 bases, with 12 bases separating them. This CDR3 spans 12 amino acids. Germline V gene lookup returns CDR1 SGDLS and CDR2 YYNGEE. The CDR3 nucleotides are TGTGCCAGCAGCCTCGGCGGGGCTGAGCAGTACTTC. It codes for CASSLGGAEQYF.

This chain connects TRBV12-5 to TRBJ1-6; D call uncertain. The V end lost 6 bases, the J end lost 12 bases, and 12 bases lay between the germline ends. CDR1 and CDR2 (germline): LGHNT, FRNRAP. This CDR3 contains 12 residues. The CDR3 DNA reads as TGTGCTAGTGGCCCGGCCCCGGGACCCCTCCACTTT. Amino acid sequence: CASGPAPGPLHF.

This clone was observed once. The rearrangement joins TRBV4-1 to TRBJ2-5, with 10 bases aligning to TRBD2. CDR1 and CDR2 (germline): MGHRA, YSYEKL. The CDR3 is 17 amino acids. J lost 5 bases, V lost 1 base, and 10 bases had no gene match. CDR3 region: CASSQGSASGGAETQYF. For the CDR3, the DNA is TGCGCCAGCAGCCAAGGCTCGGCGAGCGGGGGGGCCGAGACCCAGTACTTC.

This clone has a handful of counts. The V call is TRBV6-6, the J call TRBJ1-1; D is undetermined. CDR3 length equals 12 residues. The germline V gene encodes CDR1 MNHNY and CDR2 SVGAGI (reference sequence). The V and J ends lost 8 bases and 4 bases respectively, with 11 bases between them. The CDR3 region is CASGLLSTEAFF. The CDR3 DNA is TGTGCCAGCGGACTTCTGTCCACTGAAGCTTTCTTT.

The CDR3 region is CASSLAPGGLPDTQYF. CDR3 DNA sequence: TGCGCCAGCAGCTTGGCCCCGGGGGGGCTCCCAGATACGCAGTATTTT. The chain links TRBV5-1 to TRBJ2-3, with 8 bases lining up with TRBD2. This CDR3 region has 16 residues. The V gene's germline CDR1 is SGHRS and CDR2 YFSETQ. V was pared by 0 bases and J by 4 bases, with 7 bases of the junction left unmatched.

The rearrangement uses TRBV5-6 and TRBJ1-4; 11 bases agree with TRBD1. The V gene end was trimmed by 5 bases and the J gene end by 6 bases; junction bases not matched to a gene: 9. CDR1 and CDR2 (germline): SGHDT, YYEEEE. CDR3 length: 16 amino acids. DNA of the CDR3: TGTGCCAGCAGTCCGGACAGGGGGCGTAGGGATGAAAAACTGTTTTTT. It translates to CASSPDRGRRDEKLFF.

Turning to this clone: This sample also contains other DNA sequences that code for the same CDR3. The chain couples TRBV5-1 to TRBJ2-5, with 11 bases lining up with TRBD2. J was trimmed by 1 base and V by 4 bases; bases with no gene match: 6. The CDR3 consists of 16 residues. Germline V CDR1 and CDR2: SGHRS, YFSETQ. This chain's CDR3 is CASSVGLAASQETQYF. CDR3 nucleotides: TGCGCCAGCAGCGTGGGACTAGCGGCAAGCCAAGAGACCCAGTACTTC.

V gene TRBV7-6 combines with J gene TRBJ2-5; possibly TRBD2 for D (5 bases). The CDR3 has 13 amino acids. Germline V CDR1 and CDR2: SGHVS, FNYEAQ. V lost 5 bases to trimming and J lost 4 bases, with 11 bases between them. This chain's CDR3 is CASSPPGRETQYF. The DNA of the CDR3 is TGTGCCAGCAGCCCGCCTGGGAGAGAGACCCAGTACTTC.

V is TRBV19 and J is TRBJ1-1; the D gene is possibly TRBD1 (5 bases). V was pared by 7 bases and J by 3 bases, with 9 bases between. The V gene's germline CDR1 is LNHDA and CDR2 SQIVND (reference sequence). CDR3 length equals 12 residues. CDR3 protein: CASIREDTEAFF. The CDR3 DNA is TGTGCCAGTATCAGGGAGGACACTGAAGCTTTCTTT.

The rearrangement uses TRBV1 and TRBJ2-5; TRBD1 is the table's D call, not checked against the DNA. TRBV1 is described as a pseudogene. The CDR3 length is 16 residues. CDR3 region: CTSSQVPTEVEETQYF. Here the CDR3 DNA reads TGCACCAGCAGCCAAGTTCCGACAGAGGTAGAAGAGACCCAGTACTTC.